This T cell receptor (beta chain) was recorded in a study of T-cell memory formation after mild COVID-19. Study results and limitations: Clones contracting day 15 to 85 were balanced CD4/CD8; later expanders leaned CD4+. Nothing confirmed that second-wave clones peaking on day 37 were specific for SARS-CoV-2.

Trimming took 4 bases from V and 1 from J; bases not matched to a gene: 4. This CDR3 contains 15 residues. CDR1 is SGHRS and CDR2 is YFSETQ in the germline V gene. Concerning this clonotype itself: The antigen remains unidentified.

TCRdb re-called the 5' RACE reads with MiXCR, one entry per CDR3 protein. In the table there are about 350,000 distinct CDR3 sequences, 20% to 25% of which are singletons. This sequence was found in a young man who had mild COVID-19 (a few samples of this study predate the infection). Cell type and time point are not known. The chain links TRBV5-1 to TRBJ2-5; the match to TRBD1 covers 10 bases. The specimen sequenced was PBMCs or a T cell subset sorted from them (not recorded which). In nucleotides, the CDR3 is TGCGCCAGCAGCCTGTGGGACAGGGGCCAAGAGACCCAGTACTTC. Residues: CASSLWDRGQETQYF.